This T cell receptor beta chain came from a study of T cells in Graves' hyperthyroidism and ophthalmopathy (dated by TCRdb to between 2017 and 2020). In terms of the full investigation: Peripheral blood was collected at initial diagnosis, before any treatment. To identify TCR V-J signatures that set the groups apart, the researchers used a discovery cohort of more than 95 patients, made up of around 40 with Graves' ophthalmopathy and approximately 57 with stable Graves' hyperthyroidism. In addition, the study compared T-cell repertoires in thyroid tissue and in blood from roughly six Graves' hyperthyroidism patients. For training and testing, the 95 to 100 patients in the discovery cohort were randomly divided in a 7:3 ratio. Prospective prediction of ophthalmopathy was tested in an independent validation cohort of about 19 hyperthyroidism patients and around 16 patients who later progressed to ophthalmopathy. Following sampling, methimazole starting at 30 mg daily was given to hyperthyroidism patients, and high-dose intravenous methylprednisolone was given to ophthalmopathy patients. The paper describes TCR Vbeta CDR3 sequencing of 130 to 150 peripheral blood samples, made up of 43 ophthalmopathy patients, around 78 hyperthyroidism patients and 17 progressor patients. Paper-wide results and their limitations: Sample size was not statistically predetermined, and investigators were not blinded to group allocation. Ophthalmopathy was separated from stable hyperthyroidism by a 13 V-J signature model, with approximately 86% sensitivity and roughly 84% specificity obtained in cross-validation and 80%/75% obtained in testing. Most expanded thyroid clonotypes (frequency above 0.001) were also detected in blood, suggesting blood repertoires may reflect thyroid immune responses. During validation, the model predicted progression to ophthalmopathy a median of approximately 6.5 months ahead of onset, with 70.59% sensitivity and almost 75% specificity.

The TCR beta CDR3 regions were amplified from the RNA transcripts. For the first round of RT-PCR on the TCR CDR3, the HTBI primer set was used together with the Qiagen OneStep RT-PCR kit. Libraries were constructed in a second round of multiplex PCR, after which size selection and purification were performed. Sequencing of the libraries was done on an Illumina HiSeq2000 using paired-end 100 bp reads. The study's processing was this. Raw data were processed with SOAPnuke, discarding reads with adapters, uncalled bases, mean Phred below 15, or no exact constant-primer or identifier match. COPE v1.2.5 was used to merge high-quality paired reads, and clonotypes were defined as unique nucleotide sequences. MiTCR v1.1 was used to align clonotypes to the IMGT TRBV, TRBD and TRBJ reference segments. The analysis included only V-J combinations with a frequency above 0.0001, which together covered 99% to 99.2% of the repertoires. The TCS score was defined as F50 (clonal expansion) divided by E x V (chaos), with BLOSUM62-based TCRdist calculated between CDR3 peptides within each V-J. Welch's t-statistics and random forest reduced 500 to 550 V-J features to 13, which were used in a naive Bayes classifier (R e1071). The public reads were reanalyzed by TCRdb: fastp trimming at Q25, MiXCR alignment, in-frame beta chains only. CDR3 protein duplicates are merged, each entry listing the most common genes and DNA. What appears here as the V and J calls and clone size reflects TCRdb's work, not the paper's. The sample table contains about 160,000 distinct CDR3 sequences; only one count was recorded for about 9.4% of them. The ten largest account for approximately 24% of the sample.

V loses 1 base, J loses 7 bases, and the germline ends lie 17 bases apart. The CDR3 covers 17 residues, taking in both the cysteine and the phenylalanine. CDR3 DNA is the only sequence kept; it has 51 bases, read in frame from the first base. The germline V gene gives CDR1 as KGHSH and CDR2 as LQKENI. This clonotype was counted once. It has no known antigen specificity. A read error may be the cause here, since a much bigger clone is one base away. Hyperthyroidism patients were newly diagnosed, with disease duration under 2 months, and aged 18 to 65 years. Exclusion was applied to patients with uncontrolled infections, other autoimmune diseases, pregnancy or lactation. Diagnoses were based on clinical symptoms, serum thyroxine and TRAb, thyroid ultrasound and orbital computed tomography. Blood from progressor patients was collected at the time of first diagnosis with hyperthyroidism, before any ophthalmopathy symptoms had appeared. PBMCs were separated from around 9.1 ml of fresh peripheral blood using Ficoll-Paque density gradient centrifugation. Progressor patients were initially diagnosed with Graves' hyperthyroidism and developed ophthalmopathy during follow-up. Total RNA was extracted with Trizol reagent, and quality was checked on an Agilent 2100 Bioanalyzer.

The chain couples TRBV18 to TRBJ1-6; the D gene is not confidently resolved. Material for sequencing was blood. This sequence was found in a woman between 18 and 30 years old with Graves' hyperthyroidism that later progressed to Graves' ophthalmopathy. The bases are TGTGCCAGCTCACCACAAAACACCATAATGAGCAATTCACCCCTCCACTTT. Translated, it reads CASSPQNTIMSNSPLHF.